The next 10 T cell receptor beta chains were all read from a single sample in a study of CD8 T cells in ankylosing spondylitis (dated by TCRdb to 2017 to 2019). Library preparation employed 5' RACE. Instrument used: Illumina HiSeq 2500. TCRdb's own reprocessing of the public reads used fastp at Q25 and MiXCR and kept productive beta chains. Entries that share a CDR3 protein sequence are merged under the most common genes and DNA. The sample table shows 150,000 to 200,000 distinct CDR3 sequences, and about 18% are seen once. The ten largest clones add up to over 7% of the sample. The source material was blood, either unsorted or a sorted T cell fraction (not recorded which). These receptor sequences come from a male donor with ankylosing spondylitis or in good health (not recorded which).

This clonotype was seen ten or more times. The chain carries TRBV6-5 and TRBJ2-5, with no clear D. The CDR3 is 10 residues long. Germline V gene lookup returns CDR1 MNHEY and CDR2 SVGAGI. The V end lost 8 bases, the J end lost 9 bases, and 10 bases lay between the germline ends. In nucleotides, the CDR3 is TGTGCCAGCGGCAACTTCCCCCAGTACTTC. It translates to CASGNFPQYF.

This clonotype has a handful of counts. The chain recombines TRBV27 with TRBJ2-7; 9 bases are shared with TRBD2. Unmatched junction bases numbered 9, after V lost 4 bases and J lost 5 bases. The CDR3 extends over 15 amino acids. Germline CDR1 and CDR2: MNHEY and SMNVEV (reference sequence). CDR3 region: CASSWGLASLHEQYF. The CDR3 DNA reads TGTGCCAGCAGTTGGGGACTAGCTAGCCTCCACGAGCAGTACTTC.

This clonotype has at least ten counts. The chain carries TRBV12-3 or TRBV12-4 and TRBJ2-5, with 12 bases fitting TRBD2. The ends lost 6 bases at V and 1 base at J; junction bases unmatched: 9. The CDR3 length is 17 residues. The CDR3 sequence is CASSLTLLAGGQETQYF. CDR3 coding DNA: TGTGCCAGCAGCTTAACCCTACTAGCGGGGGGCCAAGAGACCCAGTACTTC.

In this sample, this clonotype turned up many times. The chain joins TRBV20-1 to TRBJ2-7; maybe TRBD1 (6 bases). Trimming removed 5 bases from V and 2 bases from J, with 13 bases in between. The length of the CDR3 is 13 residues. CDR1 and CDR2 (germline): DFQATT, SNEGSKA (reference sequence). The CDR3 loop reads CSASRDNAYEQYF. The CDR3 DNA reads as TGCAGTGCTTCCCGGGACAACGCCTACGAGCAGTACTTC.

This clonotype came up many times. The rearrangement uses TRBV20-1 and TRBJ2-1; no firm D call. The germline gives CDR1 DFQATT, CDR2 SNEGSKA (reference sequence). The CDR3 spans 11 residues. V gave up 6 bases and J gave up 3 bases, with 6 bases separating them. Here the CDR3 reads CSAAIYNEQFF. CDR3 DNA sequence: TGCAGTGCGGCTATCTACAATGAGCAGTTCTTC.

As regards this clonotype: A read error may produce the germline difference seen at one junction end. The rearrangement joins TRBV6-1 to TRBJ2-6; perhaps D is TRBD1 or TRBD2 (5 bases each). Per the germline V gene, CDR1 is MNHNS and CDR2 is SASEGT. The CDR3 has 14 residues. In DNA form, the CDR3 reads TGTGCCAGCAGGCGGGCCTCTGGGGCCAACGTCCTGACTTTT. Translation: CASRRASGANVLTF.

Turning to this clonotype: Likely a read error: the CDR3 ends without its conserved phenylalanine or tryptophan. The chain recombines TRBV7-6 with TRBJ1-6; D might be TRBD1 (6 bases). Per the germline V gene, CDR1 is SGHVS and CDR2 is FNYEAQ. CDR3 length: 16 amino acids. Trimming removed 6 bases from V and 6 bases from J, with 18 bases in between. DNA of the CDR3: TGTGCCAGCAGGGCGGACAGCTCTCAATCTAATTCACCCCTCCACCTT. As protein: CASRADSSQSNSPLHL.

This clonotype was seen many times. The gene calls are TRBV10-3 and TRBJ2-5; D is ambiguous. Trimming took 2 bases from V and 1 from J, leaving 2 bases between them. Germline V gene lookup returns CDR1 ENHRY and CDR2 SYGVKD. The CDR3 totals 12 residues. Here the CDR3 reads CAISEGQETQYF. The CDR3 bases are TGTGCCATCAGTGAGGGCCAAGAGACCCAGTACTTC.

The chain uses TRBV11-2 and TRBJ2-1; 8 bases are shared with TRBD1. CDR1 and CDR2 from the germline V gene are SGHAT and FQNNGV. CDR3 length: 17 residues. Trimming at V came to 4 bases and at J to 1 base, leaving 9 bases not matched to a gene. This chain's CDR3 is CASSYGQGGISYNEQFF. CDR3 DNA sequence: TGTGCCAGCAGCTACGGACAGGGAGGAATTTCCTACAATGAGCAGTTCTTC.

This clonotype was seen many times. The rearrangement uses TRBV11-2 and TRBJ1-2, with D possibly matching TRBD1 (6 bases). V lost 5 bases and J 5 bases, leaving 18 bases between the germline ends. Germline assignment: CDR1 SGHAT and CDR2 FQNNGV. The CDR3 loop spans 15 amino acids. CDR3 sequence reads: CASSLIRGRGYGYTF. For the CDR3, the DNA is TGTGCCAGCAGCCTGATCAGGGGCCGGGGATATGGCTACACCTTC.